This paragraph covers one T cell receptor beta chain sequence. This sample was included in a study of Ad26.COV2.S vaccination and SARS-CoV-2 variants. The CDR3 runs to 13 residues. Trimming removed 5 bases from V and 4 bases from J, with 11 bases in between. Looked up from germline, CDR1 is MNHEY and CDR2 is SMNVEV (reference sequence). Treatment in this sample: 15 to 20 received Ad26.COV2.S at low or high dose, single or two shots; a few received placebo; per-sample allocation not given. Sampling was performed 63 days after the first vaccine or placebo injection. Here immunoSEQ multiplex PCR was the method, and the copy in TCRdb shows in-frame clones only, minus some. The repertoire holds about 400,000 clones, with around 89% as singletons.

V and J are TRBV27 and TRBJ1-1, with a possible D match to TRBD1 (5 bases). Material: peripheral blood, obtained in a trial of Ad26.COV2.S vaccine versus placebo. The receptor's source is a person aged 18 to 59 who received the Ad26.COV2.S COVID-19 vaccine or a placebo. CDR3 in DNA: TGTGCCAGCAGTCCCCTGACAGCCACTGAAGCTTTCTTT. Translated, it gives CASSPLTATEAFF.